Shown below are 4 T cell receptor beta chains from a single sample sequenced in a study of T-cell reconstitution after alpha-beta-depleted transplantation in children. Unique molecular identifiers featured in how the TCRbeta library was prepared. A single record per CDR3 protein comes from TCRdb applying MiXCR to the PCR reads. Among about 490,000 distinct CDR3 sequences, about 10% were seen once, and the ten largest hold approximately 2%. The source was PBMCs, collected before TCRalphabeta/CD19-depleted stem cell transplant. The origin of the receptors is a child aged 2 to 9 with inherited bone marrow failure, due to receive a stem cell transplant.

V usage is TRBV2 and J usage is TRBJ2-3, with TRBD1 identical over 8 bases. Trimming removed 7 bases from V and 4 bases from J; junction bases left unmatched: 13. Looked up from germline, CDR1 is SNHLY and CDR2 is FYNNEI. CDR3 length: 16 residues. The CDR3 DNA reads as TGTGCCAGCACTTCGGCGTTGGGACAGGTGGCAGATACGCAGTATTTT. Encoded protein: CASTSALGQVADTQYF.

The genes are TRBV4-3 and TRBJ1-6; D might be TRBD1 (6 bases). The V gene's germline CDR1 is LGHNA and CDR2 YSLEER. There are 16 residues in the CDR3. Trimming pared 1 base from V and 4 bases from J, leaving 11 bases between. Written as DNA, the CDR3 is TGCGCCAGCAGCCAAGCAGGGGACGCTTATAATTCACCCCTCCACTTT. This sequence encodes CASSQAGDAYNSPLHF.

This clonotype was counted many times. This rearrangement joins TRBV23-1 to TRBJ2-3; the match to TRBD2 covers 7 bases. TRBV23-1 is annotated as an ORF whose role is uncertain. The CDR3 has 15 residues. Trimming removed 0 bases from V and 2 bases from J; junction bases left unmatched: 2. The DNA of the CDR3 is TGCGCCAGCAGTCAATCTAGCGGGCTCACAGATACGCAGTATTTT. Translation gives CASSQSSGLTDTQYF.

This sequence joins TRBV5-6 and TRBJ2-3, with unresolved D. Germline CDR1 and CDR2: SGHDT and YYEEEE. CDR3 length equals 16 residues. V was clipped by 2 bases and J by 2 bases, with 15 bases between them. CDR3 nucleotide sequence: TGTGCCAGCAGCTTACTGAGTATACGCCTCACAGATACGCAGTATTTT. Protein sequence: CASSLLSIRLTDTQYF.